The text below deals with one T cell receptor (beta chain). Antigen specificity is unknown. The data belong to a study of blood T cells in healthy people across ages. Study overall: In model experiments, template switching was able to capture about one barcoded beta molecule for every two T cells that were present. Study-wide results and caveats: Diversity of TCR beta per million T cells declined in a roughly linear way with age.

Donors each provided roughly 9.6 milliliters of peripheral blood. Primers used in a second PCR of roughly 7 to 12 cycles were a sample-barcoded 5' primer and a J-beta primer mix. Every cDNA molecule carried a tag from a template-switch adaptor bearing 12 random nucleotides. One entry per CDR3 protein results from TCRdb running MiXCR on the 5' RACE reads. Among about 1.6 million distinct CDR3 sequences listed, about 35% were seen once. Germline assignment: CDR1 SGHTA and CDR2 FQGNSA. This CDR3 comprises 13 residues. The chain links TRBV7-2 to TRBJ2-5; D remains unclear. The end of the DNA fits TRBJ2-7 better, so the J call may be wrong. The origin of this receptor is a woman in her thirties in good health. Specimen: blood. The CDR3 reads CASSLATYYEQYF. CDR3 bases: TGTGCCAGCAGCTTAGCTACATATTACGAGCAGTACTTC.